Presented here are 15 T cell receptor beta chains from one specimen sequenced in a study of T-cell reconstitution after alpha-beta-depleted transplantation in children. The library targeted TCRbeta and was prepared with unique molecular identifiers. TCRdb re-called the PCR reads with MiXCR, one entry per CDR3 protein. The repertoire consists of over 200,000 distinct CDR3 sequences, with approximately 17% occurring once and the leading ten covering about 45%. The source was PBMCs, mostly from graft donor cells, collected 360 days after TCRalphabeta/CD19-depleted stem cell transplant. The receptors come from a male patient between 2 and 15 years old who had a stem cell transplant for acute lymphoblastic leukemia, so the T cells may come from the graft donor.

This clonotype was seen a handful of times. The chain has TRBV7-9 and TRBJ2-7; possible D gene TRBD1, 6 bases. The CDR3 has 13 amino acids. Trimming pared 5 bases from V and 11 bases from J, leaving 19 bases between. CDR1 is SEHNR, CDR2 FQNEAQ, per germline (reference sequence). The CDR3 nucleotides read TGTGCCAGCAGCCCATCGGGGACAAACGCTGAGTACTTC. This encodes CASSPSGTNAEYF.

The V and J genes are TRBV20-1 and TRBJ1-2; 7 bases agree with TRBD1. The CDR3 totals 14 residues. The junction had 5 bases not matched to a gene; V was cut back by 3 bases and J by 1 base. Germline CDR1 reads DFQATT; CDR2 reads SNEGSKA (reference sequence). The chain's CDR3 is CSASAGGGNYGYTF. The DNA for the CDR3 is TGCAGTGCTAGTGCAGGGGGAGGTAACTATGGCTACACCTTC.

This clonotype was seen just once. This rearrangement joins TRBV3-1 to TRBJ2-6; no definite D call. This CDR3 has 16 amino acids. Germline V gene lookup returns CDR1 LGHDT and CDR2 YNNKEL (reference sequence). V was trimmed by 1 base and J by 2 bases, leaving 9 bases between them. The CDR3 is CASSQVRSPGANVLTF. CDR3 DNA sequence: TGTGCCAGCAGCCAAGTCAGAAGTCCTGGGGCCAACGTCCTGACTTTC. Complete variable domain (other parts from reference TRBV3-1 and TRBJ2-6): DTAVSQTPKYLVTQMGNDKSIKCEQNLGHDTMYWYKQDSKKFLKIMFSYNNKELIINETVPNRFSPKSPDKAHLNLHINSLELGDSAVYFCASSQVRSPGANVLTFGAGSRLTVL.

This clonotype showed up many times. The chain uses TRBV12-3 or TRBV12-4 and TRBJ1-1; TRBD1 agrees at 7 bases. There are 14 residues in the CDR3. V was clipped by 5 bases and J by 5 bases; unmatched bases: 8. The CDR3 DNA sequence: TGTGCCAGCAGTCCCTCGACAGGGCGGACTGAAGCTTTCTTT. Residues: CASSPSTGRTEAFF.

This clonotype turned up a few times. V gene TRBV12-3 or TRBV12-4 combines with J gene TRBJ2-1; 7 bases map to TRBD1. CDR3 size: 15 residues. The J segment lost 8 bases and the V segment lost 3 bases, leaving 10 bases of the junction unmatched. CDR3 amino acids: CASSFIQGIFDEQFF. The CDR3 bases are TGTGCCAGCAGTTTTATACAGGGGATCTTCGATGAGCAGTTCTTC.

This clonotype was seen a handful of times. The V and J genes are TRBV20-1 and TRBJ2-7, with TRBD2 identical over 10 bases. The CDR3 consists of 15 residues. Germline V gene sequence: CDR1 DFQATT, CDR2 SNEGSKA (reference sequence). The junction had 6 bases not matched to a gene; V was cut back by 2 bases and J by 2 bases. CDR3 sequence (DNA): TGCAGTGCTAGACCGAGCGGGGGGGCGACCTACGAGCAGTACTTC. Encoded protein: CSARPSGGATYEQYF.

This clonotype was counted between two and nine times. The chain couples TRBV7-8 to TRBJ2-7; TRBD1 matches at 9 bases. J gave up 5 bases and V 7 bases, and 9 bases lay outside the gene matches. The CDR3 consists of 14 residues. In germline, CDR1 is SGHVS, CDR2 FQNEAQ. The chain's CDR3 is CASMLRDRVHEQYF. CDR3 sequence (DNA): TGTGCCAGCATGCTCCGGGACAGGGTCCACGAGCAGTACTTC. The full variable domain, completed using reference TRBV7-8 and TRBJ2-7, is GAGVSQSPRYKVAKRGQDVALRCDPISGHVSLFWYQQALGQGPEFLTYFQNEAQLDKSGLPSDRFFAERPEGSVSTLKIQRTQQEDSAVYLCASMLRDRVHEQYFGPGTRLTVT.

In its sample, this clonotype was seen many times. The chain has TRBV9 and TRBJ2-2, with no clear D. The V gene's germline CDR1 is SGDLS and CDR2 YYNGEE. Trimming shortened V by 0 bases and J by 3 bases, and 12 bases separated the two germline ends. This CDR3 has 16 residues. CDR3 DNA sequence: TGTGCCAGCAGCGTAGGGCTAGTGAGTGACACCGGGGAGCTGTTTTTT. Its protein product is CASSVGLVSDTGELFF.

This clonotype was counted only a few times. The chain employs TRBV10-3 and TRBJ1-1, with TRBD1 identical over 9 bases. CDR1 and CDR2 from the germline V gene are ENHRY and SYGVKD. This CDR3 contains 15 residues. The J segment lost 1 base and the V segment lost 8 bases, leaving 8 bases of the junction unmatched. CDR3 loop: CAIQSGTGRNTEAFF. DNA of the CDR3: TGTGCCATCCAATCCGGGACAGGGAGGAACACTGAAGCTTTCTTT.

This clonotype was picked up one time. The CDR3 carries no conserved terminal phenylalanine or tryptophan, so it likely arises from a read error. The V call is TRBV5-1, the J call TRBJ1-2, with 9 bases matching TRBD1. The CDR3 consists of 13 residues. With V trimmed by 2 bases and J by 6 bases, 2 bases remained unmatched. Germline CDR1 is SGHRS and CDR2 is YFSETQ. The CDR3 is CASSLRTGDGYTC. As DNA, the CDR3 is TGCGCCAGCAGCTTAAGGACAGGGGATGGCTACACCTGC.

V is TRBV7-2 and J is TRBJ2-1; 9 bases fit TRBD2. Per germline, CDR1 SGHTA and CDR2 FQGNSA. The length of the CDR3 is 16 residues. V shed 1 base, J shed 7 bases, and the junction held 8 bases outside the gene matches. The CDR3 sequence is CASSLVGGGAANEQFF. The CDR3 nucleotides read TGTGCCAGCAGCTTAGTTGGCGGGGGGGCCGCGAATGAGCAGTTCTTC.

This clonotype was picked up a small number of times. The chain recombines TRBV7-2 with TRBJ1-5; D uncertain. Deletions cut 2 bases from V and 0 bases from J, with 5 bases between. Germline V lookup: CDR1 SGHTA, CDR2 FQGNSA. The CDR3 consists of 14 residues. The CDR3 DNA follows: TGTGCCAGCAGCTTACAGGTTAGCAATCAGCCCCAGCATTTT. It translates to CASSLQVSNQPQHF.

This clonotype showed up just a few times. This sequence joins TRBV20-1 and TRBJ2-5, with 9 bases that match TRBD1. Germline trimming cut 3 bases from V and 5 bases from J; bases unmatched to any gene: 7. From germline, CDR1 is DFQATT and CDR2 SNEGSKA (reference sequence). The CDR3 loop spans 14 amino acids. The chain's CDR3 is CSARTTGGWETQYF. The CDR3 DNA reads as TGCAGTGCTAGGACGACAGGGGGTTGGGAGACCCAGTACTTC.

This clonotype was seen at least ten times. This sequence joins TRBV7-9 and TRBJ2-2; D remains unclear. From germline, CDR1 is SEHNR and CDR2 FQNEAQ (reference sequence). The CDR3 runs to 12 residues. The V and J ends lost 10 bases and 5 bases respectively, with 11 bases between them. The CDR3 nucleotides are TGTGCCATCCACGACGTTACCGGGGAGCTGTTTTTT. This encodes CAIHDVTGELFF. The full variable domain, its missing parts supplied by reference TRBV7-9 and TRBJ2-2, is DTGVSQNPRHKITKRGQNVTFRCDPISEHNRLYWYRQTLGQGPEFLTYFQNEAQLEKSRLLSDRFSAERPKGSFSTLEIQRTEQGDSAMYLCAIHDVTGELFFGEGSRLTVL.

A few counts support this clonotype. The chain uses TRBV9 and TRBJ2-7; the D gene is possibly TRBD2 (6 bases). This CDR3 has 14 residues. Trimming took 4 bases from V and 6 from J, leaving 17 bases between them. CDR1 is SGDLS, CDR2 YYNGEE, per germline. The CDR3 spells CASSFGTRVSEQYF. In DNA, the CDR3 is TGTGCCAGCAGCTTCGGGACTCGCGTGTCCGAGCAGTACTTC.